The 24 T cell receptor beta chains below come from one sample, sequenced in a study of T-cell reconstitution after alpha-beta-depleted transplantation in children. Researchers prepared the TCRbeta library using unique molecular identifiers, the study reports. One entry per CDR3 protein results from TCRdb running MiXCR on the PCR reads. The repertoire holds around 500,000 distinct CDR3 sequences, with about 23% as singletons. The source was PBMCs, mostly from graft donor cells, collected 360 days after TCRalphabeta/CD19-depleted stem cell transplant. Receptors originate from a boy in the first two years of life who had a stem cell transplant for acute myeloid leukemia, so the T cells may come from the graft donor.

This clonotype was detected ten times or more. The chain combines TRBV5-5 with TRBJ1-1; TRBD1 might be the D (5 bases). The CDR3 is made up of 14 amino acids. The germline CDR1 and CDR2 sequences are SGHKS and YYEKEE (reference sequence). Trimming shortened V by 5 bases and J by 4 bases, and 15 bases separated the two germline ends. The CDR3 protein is CASRSVGGSTEAFF. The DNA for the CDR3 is TGTGCCAGCAGGTCGGTGGGGGGGAGCACTGAAGCTTTCTTT.

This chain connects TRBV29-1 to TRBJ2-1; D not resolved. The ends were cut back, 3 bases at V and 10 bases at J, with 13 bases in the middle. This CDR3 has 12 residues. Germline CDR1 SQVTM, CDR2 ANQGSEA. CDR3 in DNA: TGCAGCGTTGACAACAGAAACCTCGAGCAGTTCTTC. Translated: CSVDNRNLEQFF.

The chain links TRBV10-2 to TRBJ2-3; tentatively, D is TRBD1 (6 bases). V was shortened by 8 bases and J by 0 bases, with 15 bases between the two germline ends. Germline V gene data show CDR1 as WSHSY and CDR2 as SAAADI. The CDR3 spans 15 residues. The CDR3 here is CASGGPQPSTDTQYF. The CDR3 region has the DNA TGCGCCAGCGGGGGCCCCCAGCCTAGCACAGATACGCAGTATTTT.

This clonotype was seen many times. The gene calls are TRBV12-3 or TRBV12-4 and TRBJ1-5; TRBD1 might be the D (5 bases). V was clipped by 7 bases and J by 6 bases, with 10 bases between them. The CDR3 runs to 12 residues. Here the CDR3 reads CASKGGGQPQHF. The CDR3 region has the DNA TGTGCCAGCAAGGGTGGGGGTCAGCCCCAGCATTTT.

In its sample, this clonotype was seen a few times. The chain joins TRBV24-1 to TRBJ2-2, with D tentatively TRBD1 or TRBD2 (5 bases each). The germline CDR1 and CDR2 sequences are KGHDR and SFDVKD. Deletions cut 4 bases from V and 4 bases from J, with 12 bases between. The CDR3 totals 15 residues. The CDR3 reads CATSEDPGGTGELFF. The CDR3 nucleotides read TGTGCCACCAGTGAAGACCCTGGGGGCACCGGGGAGCTGTTTTTT.

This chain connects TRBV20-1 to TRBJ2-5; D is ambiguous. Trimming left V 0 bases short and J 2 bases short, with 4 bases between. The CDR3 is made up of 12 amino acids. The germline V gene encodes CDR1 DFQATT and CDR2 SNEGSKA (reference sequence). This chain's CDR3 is CSARDTQETQYF. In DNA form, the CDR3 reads TGCAGTGCTAGAGACACACAAGAGACCCAGTACTTC.

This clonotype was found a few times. This chain's CDR3 is CASSFTGGTAEQFF. CDR3 in DNA: TGCGCCAGCAGCTTTACAGGGGGTACAGCTGAGCAGTTCTTC. This chain connects TRBV5-1 to TRBJ2-1, with 8 positions matching TRBD1. This CDR3 comprises 14 residues. In germline, CDR1 is SGHRS, CDR2 YFSETQ. Germline trimming cut 2 bases from V and 9 bases from J; bases unmatched to any gene: 7.

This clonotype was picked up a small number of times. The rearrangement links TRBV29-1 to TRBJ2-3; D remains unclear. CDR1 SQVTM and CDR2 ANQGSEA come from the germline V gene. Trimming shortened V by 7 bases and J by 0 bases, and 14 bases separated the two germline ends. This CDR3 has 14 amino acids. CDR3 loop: CSAPFPTSTDTQYF. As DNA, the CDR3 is TGCAGCGCTCCCTTTCCGACGAGCACAGATACGCAGTATTTT.

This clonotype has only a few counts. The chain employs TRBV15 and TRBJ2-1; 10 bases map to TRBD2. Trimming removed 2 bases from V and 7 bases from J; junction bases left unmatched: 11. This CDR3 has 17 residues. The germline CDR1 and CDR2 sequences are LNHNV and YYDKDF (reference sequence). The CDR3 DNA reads TGTGCCACCAGCAGACCCGCTAGCGGGGGAGGGAGGAATGAGCAGTTCTTC. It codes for CATSRPASGGGRNEQFF.

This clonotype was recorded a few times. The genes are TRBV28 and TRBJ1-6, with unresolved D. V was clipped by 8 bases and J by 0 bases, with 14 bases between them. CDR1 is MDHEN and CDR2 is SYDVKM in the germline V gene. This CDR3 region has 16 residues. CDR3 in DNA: TGTGCCAGCCACCGTCGGGGTCTCTCCTATAATTCACCCCTCCACTTT. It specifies CASHRRGLSYNSPLHF.

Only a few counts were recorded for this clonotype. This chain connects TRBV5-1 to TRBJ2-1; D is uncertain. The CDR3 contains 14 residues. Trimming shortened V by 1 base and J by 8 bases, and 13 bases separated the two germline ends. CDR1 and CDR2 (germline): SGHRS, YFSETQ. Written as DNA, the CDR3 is TGCGCCAGCAGCTTGCCTAATTACATAGATGAGCAGTTCTTC. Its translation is CASSLPNYIDEQFF.

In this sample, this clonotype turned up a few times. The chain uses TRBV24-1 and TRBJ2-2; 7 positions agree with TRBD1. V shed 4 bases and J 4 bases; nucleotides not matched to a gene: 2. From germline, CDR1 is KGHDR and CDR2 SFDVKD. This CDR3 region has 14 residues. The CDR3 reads CATSETGSTGELFF. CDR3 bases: TGTGCCACCAGTGAGACAGGGTCCACCGGGGAGCTGTTTTTT.

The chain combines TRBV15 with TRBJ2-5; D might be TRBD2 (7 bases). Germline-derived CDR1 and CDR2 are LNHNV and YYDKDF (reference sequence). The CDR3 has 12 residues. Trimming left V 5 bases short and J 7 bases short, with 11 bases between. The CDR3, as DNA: TGTGCCACCAGCGGGGGGGGGCGGACCCAGTACTTC. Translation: CATSGGGRTQYF.

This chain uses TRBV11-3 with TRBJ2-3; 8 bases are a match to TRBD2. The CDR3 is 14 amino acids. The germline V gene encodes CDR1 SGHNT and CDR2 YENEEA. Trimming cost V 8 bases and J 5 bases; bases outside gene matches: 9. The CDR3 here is CASLRGGGRDTQYF. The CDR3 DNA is TGTGCCAGCCTTCGTGGCGGGGGGAGAGATACGCAGTATTTT.

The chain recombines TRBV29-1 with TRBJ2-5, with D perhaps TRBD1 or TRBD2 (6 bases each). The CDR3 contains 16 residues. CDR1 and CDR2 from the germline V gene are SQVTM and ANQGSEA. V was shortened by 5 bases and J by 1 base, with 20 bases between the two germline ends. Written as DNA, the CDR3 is TGCAGCGTTCGAGGGGGGCCACCGGGAATCCAAGAGACCCAGTACTTC. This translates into CSVRGGPPGIQETQYF.

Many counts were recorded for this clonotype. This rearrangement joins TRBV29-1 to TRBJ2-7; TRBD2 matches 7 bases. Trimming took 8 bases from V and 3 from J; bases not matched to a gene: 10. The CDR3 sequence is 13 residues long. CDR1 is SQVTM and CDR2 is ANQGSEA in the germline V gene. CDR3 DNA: TGCAGCTGTGGGAGGGCGGCAGACTACGAGCAGTACGTC. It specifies CSCGRAADYEQYV.

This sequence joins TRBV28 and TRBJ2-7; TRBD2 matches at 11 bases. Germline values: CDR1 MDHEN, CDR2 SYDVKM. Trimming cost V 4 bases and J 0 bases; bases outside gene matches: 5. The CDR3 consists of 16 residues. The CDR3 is CASSSRLAGISYEQYF. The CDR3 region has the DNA TGTGCCAGCAGTTCACGACTAGCGGGGATCTCCTACGAGCAGTACTTC. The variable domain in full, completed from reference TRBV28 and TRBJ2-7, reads DVKVTQSSRYLVKRTGEKVFLECVQDMDHENMFWYRQDPGLGLRLIYFSYDVKMKEKGDIPEGYSVSREKKERFSLILESASTNQTSMYLCASSSRLAGISYEQYFGPGTRLTVT.

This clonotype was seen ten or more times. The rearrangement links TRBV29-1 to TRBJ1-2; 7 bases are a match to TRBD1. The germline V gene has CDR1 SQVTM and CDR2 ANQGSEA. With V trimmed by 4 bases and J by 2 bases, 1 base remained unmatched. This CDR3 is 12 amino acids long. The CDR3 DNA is TGCAGCGTTGCGGGACAGAACTATGGCTACACCTTC. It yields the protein CSVAGQNYGYTF.

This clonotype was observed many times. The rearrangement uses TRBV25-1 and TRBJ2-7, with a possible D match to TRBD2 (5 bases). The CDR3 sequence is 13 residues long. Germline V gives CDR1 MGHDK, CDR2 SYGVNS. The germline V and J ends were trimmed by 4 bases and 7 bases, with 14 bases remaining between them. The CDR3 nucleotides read TGTGCCAGCAGTGTGGGCATATCGGGGGAGCAGTACTTC. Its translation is CASSVGISGEQYF.

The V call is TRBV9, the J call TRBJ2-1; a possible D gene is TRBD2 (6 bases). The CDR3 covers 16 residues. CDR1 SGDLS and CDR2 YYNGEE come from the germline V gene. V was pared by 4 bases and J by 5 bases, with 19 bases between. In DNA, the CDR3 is TGTGCCAGCAGCCTCCATGGAAGGCGGGGCGACAATGAGCAGTTCTTC. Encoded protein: CASSLHGRRGDNEQFF.

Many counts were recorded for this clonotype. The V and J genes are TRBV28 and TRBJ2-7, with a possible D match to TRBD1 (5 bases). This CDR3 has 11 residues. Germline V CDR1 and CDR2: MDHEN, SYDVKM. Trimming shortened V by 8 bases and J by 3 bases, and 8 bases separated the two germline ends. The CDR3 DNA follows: TGTGCCAGCGGGGCAGTCTACGAGCAGTACGTC. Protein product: CASGAVYEQYV.

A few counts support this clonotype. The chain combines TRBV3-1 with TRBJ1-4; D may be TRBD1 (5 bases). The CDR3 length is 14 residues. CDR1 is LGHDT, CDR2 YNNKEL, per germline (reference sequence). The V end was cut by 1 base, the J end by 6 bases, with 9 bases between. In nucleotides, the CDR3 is TGTGCCAGCAGCCAAGCACAGGTTGATGAAAAACTGTTTTTT. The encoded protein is CASSQAQVDEKLFF.

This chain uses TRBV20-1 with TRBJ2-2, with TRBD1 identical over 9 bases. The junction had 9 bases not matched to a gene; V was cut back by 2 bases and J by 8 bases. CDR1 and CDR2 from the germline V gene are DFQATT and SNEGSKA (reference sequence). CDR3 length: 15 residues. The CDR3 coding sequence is TGCAGTGCTAGACGGGGGACAGGGCCGAGAGGGGAGCTGTTTTTT. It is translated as CSARRGTGPRGELFF.

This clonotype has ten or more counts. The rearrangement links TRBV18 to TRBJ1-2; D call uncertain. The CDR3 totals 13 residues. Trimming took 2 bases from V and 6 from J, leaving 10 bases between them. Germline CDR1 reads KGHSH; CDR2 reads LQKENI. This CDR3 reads CASSPTAVDGYTF. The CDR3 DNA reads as TGTGCCAGCTCACCAACCGCCGTGGATGGCTACACCTTC.